The present entry profiles one T cell receptor beta chain with its context. A single base separates this from a much larger clone, so it may be a read error. The data were obtained in a study of glioma-infiltrating T cells. The CDR3 is made up of 13 amino acids. The V end lost 7 bases, the J end lost 5 bases, and 12 bases lay between the germline ends. From germline, CDR1 is SNHLY and CDR2 FYNNEI. Using RNA template, CDR3s of TCR alpha and beta were amplified with iRepertoire arm-PCR. Each CDR3 protein is one row after TCRdb ran MiXCR on the multiplex PCR reads. The table lists roughly 120,000 distinct CDR3 sequences, less than 30% of them singletons.

The sequence was obtained from a human donor with low-grade glioma or glioblastoma, undergoing nonglioma brain surgery, or in good health (not recorded which). The sample was glioma tissue, nonneoplastic brain tissue, or PBMCs (not recorded which). The chain couples TRBV2 to TRBJ2-1; tentative D call: TRBD2 (5 bases). CDR3 in amino acids: CASKYGKDNEQFF. The CDR3 coding sequence is TGTGCCAGCAAGTACGGGAAAGACAATGAGCAGTTCTTC.